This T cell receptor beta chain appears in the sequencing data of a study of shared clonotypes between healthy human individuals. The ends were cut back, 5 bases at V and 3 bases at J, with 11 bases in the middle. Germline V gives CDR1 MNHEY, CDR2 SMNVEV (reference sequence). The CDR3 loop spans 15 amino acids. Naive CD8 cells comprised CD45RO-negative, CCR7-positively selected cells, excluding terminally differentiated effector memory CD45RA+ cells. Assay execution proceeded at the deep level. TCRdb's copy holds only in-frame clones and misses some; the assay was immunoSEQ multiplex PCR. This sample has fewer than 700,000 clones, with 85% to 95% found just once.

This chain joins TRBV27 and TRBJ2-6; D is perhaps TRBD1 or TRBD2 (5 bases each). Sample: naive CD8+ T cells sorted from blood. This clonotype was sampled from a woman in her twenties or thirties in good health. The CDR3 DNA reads TGTGCCAGCAGTCAAGGGGACGGTGGGGCCAACGTCCTGACTTTC. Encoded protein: CASSQGDGGANVLTF.